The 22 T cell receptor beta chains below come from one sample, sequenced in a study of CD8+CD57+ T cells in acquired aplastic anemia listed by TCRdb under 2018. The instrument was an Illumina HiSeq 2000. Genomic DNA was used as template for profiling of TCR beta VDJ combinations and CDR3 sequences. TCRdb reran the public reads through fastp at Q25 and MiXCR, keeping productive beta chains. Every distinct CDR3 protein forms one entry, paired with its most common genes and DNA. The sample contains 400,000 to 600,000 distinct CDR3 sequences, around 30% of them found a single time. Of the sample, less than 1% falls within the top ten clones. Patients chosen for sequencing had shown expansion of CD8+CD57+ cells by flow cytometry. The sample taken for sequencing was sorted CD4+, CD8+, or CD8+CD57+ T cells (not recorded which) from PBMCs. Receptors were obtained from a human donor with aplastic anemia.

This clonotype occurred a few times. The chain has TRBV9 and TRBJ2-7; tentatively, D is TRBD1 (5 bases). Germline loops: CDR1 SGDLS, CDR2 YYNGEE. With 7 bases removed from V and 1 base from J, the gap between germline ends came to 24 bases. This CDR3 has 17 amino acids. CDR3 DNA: TGTGCCAGCTCACCTTTTACCATTACAGGCCTATCCTACGAGCAGTACTTC. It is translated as CASSPFTITGLSYEQYF.

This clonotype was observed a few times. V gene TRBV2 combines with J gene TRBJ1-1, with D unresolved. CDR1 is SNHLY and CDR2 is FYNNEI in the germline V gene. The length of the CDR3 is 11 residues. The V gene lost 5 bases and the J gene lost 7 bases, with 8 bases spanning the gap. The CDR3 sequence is CASSFLDEAFF. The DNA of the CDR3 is TGTGCCAGCAGTTTTTTGGATGAAGCTTTCTTT.

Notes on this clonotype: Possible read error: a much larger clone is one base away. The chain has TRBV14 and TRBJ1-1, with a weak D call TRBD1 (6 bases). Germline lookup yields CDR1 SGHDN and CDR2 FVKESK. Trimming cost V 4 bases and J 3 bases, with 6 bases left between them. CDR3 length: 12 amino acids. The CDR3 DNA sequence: TGTGCCAGCAGCCGGGGGCACACTGAAGCTTTCTTT. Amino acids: CASSRGHTEAFF. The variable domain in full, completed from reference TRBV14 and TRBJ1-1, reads EAGVTQFPSHSVIEKGQTVTLRCDPISGHDNLYWYRRVMGKEIKFLLHFVKESKQDESGMPNNRFLAERTGGTYSTLKVQPAELEDSGVYFCASSRGHTEAFFGQGTRLTVV.

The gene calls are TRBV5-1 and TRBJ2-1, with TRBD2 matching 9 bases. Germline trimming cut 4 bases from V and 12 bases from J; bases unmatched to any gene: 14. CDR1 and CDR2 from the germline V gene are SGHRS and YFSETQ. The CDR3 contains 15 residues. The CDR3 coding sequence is TGCGCCAGCAGCGCCGGGACTAGCTTCTCGGAGCGGCAGTTCTTC. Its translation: CASSAGTSFSERQFF.

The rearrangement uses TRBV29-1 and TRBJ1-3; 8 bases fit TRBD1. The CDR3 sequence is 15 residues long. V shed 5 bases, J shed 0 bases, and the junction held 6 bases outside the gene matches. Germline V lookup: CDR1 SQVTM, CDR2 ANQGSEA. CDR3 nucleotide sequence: TGCAGCGTTCTGACAGGGGCCAGCTCTGGAAACACCATATATTTT. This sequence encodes CSVLTGASSGNTIYF.

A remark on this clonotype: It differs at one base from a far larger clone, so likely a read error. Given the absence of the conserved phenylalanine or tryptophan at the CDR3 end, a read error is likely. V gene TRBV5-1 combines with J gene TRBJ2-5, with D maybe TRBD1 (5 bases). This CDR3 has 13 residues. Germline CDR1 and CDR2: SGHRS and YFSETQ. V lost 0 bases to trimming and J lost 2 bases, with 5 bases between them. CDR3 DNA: TGCGCCAGCAGCTTGGGACAGCAAGAGACCCAGTACCTC. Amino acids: CASSLGQQETQYL.

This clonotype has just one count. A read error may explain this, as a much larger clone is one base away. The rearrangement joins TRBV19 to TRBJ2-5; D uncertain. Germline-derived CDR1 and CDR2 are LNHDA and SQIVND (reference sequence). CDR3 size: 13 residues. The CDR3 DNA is TGTGCCCGTAGAGCAGGCAACCAAGAGACCCAGTACTTC. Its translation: CARRAGNQETQYF.

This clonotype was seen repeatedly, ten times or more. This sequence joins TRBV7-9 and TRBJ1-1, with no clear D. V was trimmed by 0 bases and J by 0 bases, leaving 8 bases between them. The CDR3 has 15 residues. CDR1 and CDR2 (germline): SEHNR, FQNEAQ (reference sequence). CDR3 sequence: CASSLALRVNTEAFF. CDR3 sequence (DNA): TGTGCCAGCAGCTTAGCTTTACGGGTGAACACTGAAGCTTTCTTT.

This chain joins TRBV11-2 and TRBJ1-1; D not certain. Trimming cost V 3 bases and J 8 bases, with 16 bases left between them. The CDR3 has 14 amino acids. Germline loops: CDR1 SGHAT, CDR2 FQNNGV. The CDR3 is CASSLGVRADEAFF. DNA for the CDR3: TGTGCCAGCAGCTTGGGTGTAAGGGCAGACGAAGCTTTCTTT. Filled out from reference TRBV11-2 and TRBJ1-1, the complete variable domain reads EAGVAQSPRYKIIEKRQSVAFWCNPISGHATLYWYQQILGQGPKLLIQFQNNGVVDDSQLPKDRFSAERLKGVDSTLKIQPAKLEDSAVYLCASSLGVRADEAFFGQGTRLTVV.

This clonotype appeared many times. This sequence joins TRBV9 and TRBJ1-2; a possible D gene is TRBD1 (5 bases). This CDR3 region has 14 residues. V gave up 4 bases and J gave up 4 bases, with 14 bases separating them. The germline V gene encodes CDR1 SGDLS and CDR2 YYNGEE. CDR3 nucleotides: TGTGCCAGCAGCTTTCCCAGGGAGGTCTATGGCTACACCTTC. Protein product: CASSFPREVYGYTF.

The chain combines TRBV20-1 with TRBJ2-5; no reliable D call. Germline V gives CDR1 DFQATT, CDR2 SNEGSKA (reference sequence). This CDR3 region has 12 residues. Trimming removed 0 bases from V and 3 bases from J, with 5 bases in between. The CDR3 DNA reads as TGCAGTGCTAGAGAGAGCAAAGAGACCCAGTACTTC. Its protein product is CSARESKETQYF.

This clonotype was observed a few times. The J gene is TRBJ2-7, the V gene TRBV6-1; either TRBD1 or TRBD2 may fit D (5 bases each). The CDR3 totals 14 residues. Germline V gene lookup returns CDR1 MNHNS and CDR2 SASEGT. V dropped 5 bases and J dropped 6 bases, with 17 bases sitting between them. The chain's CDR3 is CASSIGAERGEQYF. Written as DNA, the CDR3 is TGTGCCAGCAGTATTGGGGCAGAGAGGGGCGAGCAGTACTTC.

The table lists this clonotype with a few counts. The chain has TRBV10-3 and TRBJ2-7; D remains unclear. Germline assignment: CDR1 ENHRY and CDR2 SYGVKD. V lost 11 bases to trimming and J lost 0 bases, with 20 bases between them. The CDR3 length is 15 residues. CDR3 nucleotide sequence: TGTGCCGCCCAGCATCCCACCCACAGCTCCTACGAGCAGTACTTC. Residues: CAAQHPTHSSYEQYF.

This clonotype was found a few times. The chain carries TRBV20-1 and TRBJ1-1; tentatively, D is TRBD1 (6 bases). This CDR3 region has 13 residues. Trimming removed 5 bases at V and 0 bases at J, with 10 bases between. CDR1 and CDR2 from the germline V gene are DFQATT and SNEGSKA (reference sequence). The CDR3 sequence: CSAPRTVNTEAFF. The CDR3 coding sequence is TGCAGTGCTCCACGGACAGTGAACACTGAAGCTTTCTTT.

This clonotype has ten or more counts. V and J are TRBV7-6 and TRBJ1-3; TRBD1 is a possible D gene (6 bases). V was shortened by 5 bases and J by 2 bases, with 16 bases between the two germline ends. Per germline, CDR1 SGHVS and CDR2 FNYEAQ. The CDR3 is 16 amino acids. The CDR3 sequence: CASSPSGTSTGNTIYF. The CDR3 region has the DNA TGTGCCAGCAGCCCCTCCGGGACATCAACTGGAAACACCATATATTTT.

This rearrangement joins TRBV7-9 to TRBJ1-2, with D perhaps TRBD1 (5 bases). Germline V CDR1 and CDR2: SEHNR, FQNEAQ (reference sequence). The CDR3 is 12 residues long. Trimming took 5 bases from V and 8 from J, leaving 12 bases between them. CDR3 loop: CASSRGTGGYTF. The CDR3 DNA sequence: TGTGCCAGCAGCCGAGGGACGGGAGGCTACACCTTC.

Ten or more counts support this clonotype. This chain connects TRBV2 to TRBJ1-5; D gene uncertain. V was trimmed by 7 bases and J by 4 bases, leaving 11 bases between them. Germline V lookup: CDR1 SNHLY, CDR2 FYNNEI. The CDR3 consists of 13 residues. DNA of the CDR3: TGTGCCAGCATGGCCCATCCAAATCAGCCCCAGCATTTT. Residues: CASMAHPNQPQHF. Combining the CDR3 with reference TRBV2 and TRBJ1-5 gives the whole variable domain EPEVTQTPSHQVTQMGQEVILRCVPISNHLYFYWYRQILGQKVEFLVSFYNNEISEKSEIFDDQFSVERPDGSNFTLKIRSTKLEDSAMYFCASMAHPNQPQHFGDGTRLSIL.

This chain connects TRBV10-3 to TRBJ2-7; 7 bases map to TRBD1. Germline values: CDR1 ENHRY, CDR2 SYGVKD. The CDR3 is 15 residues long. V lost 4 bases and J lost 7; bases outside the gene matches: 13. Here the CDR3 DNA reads TGTGCCATCAGTGCGCCTTTGGGTAGGGGGCTGGAGCAGTACTTC. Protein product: CAISAPLGRGLEQYF.

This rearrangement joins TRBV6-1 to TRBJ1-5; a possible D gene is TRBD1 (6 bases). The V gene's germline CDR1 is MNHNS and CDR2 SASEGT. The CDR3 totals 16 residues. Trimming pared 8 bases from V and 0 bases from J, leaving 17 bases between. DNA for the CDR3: TGTGCCAGCGAAAGACAGGCACCTCTTAGCAATCAGCCCCAGCATTTT. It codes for CASERQAPLSNQPQHF.

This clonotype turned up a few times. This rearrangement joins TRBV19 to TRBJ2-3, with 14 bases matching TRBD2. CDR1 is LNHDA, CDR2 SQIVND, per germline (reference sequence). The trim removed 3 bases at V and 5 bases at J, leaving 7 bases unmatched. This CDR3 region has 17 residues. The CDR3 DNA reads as TGTGCCAGTAGTATGACTAGCGGGAGGGCCCAAGGAGATACGCAGTATTTT. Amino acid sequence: CASSMTSGRAQGDTQYF. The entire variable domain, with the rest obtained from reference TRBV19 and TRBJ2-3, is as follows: DGGITQSPKYLFRKEGQNVTLSCEQNLNHDAMYWYRQDPGQGLRLIYYSQIVNDFQKGDIAEGYSVSREKKESFPLTVTSAQKNPTAFYLCASSMTSGRAQGDTQYFGPGTRLTVL.

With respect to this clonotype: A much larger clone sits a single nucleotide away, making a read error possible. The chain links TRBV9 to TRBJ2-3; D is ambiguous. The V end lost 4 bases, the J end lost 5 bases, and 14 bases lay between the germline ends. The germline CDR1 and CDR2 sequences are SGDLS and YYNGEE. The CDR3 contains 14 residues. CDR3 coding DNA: TGTGCCAGCAGCAGGGTAGGGTCGGGAGATACGCAGTATTTT. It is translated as CASSRVGSGDTQYF. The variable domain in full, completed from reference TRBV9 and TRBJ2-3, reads DSGVTQTPKHLITATGQRVTLRCSPRSGDLSVYWYQQSLDQGLQFLIQYYNGEERAKGNILERFSAQQFPDLHSELNLSSLELGDSALYFCASSRVGSGDTQYFGPGTRLTVL.

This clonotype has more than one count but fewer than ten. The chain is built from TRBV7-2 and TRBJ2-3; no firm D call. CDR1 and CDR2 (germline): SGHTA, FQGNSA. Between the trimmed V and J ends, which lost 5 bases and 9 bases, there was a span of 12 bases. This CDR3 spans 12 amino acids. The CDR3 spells CASSASVGTQYF. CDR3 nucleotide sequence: TGTGCCAGCAGCGCCAGTGTGGGCACGCAGTATTTT.